This T cell receptor (beta chain) derives from a study of identical twins (TCRdb year 2016). About the study as a whole: To test whether fetal clonotypes persist, this study deep-sequenced TCR alpha and beta repertoires from monozygotic twins, from unrelated adults of various ages, and from cord blood. Replicate twin experiments were performed at different times using different library preparation protocols to rule out contamination.

In this sample, this clonotype turned up a few times. The antigen this receptor binds is unknown. No base qualities exist here, and no much larger clone lies one base off it. Preparation of the library involved 5' RACE. Sequenced on an Illumina HiSeq 2000. A universal primer binding site was added through template switching, and the final cDNA carried a unique molecular identifier so that TCR cDNA molecules could be counted accurately. Specific primers in the conserved constant-segment region were used to synthesize first-strand cDNA for TCR alpha and beta chains. To control for contamination, every cDNA library was double barcoded, receiving both a SMART-Mk sample barcode and Illumina barcodes. TruSeq adapter sequences along with Illumina sample barcodes were introduced in two successive PCR steps. The Illumina HiSeq platform was used with custom primers to sequence TCR alpha and beta cDNA libraries. On the study's bioinformatics: MiGEC was used to process raw reads and extract unique molecular identifiers, and MiXCR was used to find CDR3 positions. For each individual, recombination models were inferred using an EM algorithm with the repgenHMM and IGoR tools. Shared clonotype analysis was performed with the tcR package in R, normalizing sharing by the product of cloneset sizes. To study raw recombination without the effects of thymic and clonal selection, out-of-frame nonproductive sequences were analyzed. In TCRdb, the public reads were trimmed at Q25 with fastp and aligned with MiXCR, with productive beta chains retained. A single entry per CDR3 protein holds the most common genes and DNA from its merged rows. The V and J calls and clone size come from TCRdb's table, not from the authors' own analysis. In this sample the table shows some 760,000 distinct CDR3 sequences, approximately 18% of which occur a single time. Roughly 13% of the sample lies in the top ten.

The CDR3 goes from the cysteine to the phenylalanine over 13 residues. Only the CDR3 part of the read is kept: 39 bases, read in frame from the first base. Cut back by 5 bases and 6 bases, the V and J ends lie 13 bases apart. The germline V gene provides CDR1 SGHTA and CDR2 FQGNSA. Only healthy Caucasian donors were included. The twin cohort comprised three pairs of female monozygotic twins, all aged about 18 to 29 years. Peripheral blood mononuclear cells were the source from which RNA for the TCR libraries was isolated. The paper's findings and limits, for the study overall: Abundant cord blood beta clonotypes had fewer insertions, young adult naive repertoires showed a similar but weaker trend, and memory repertoires showed no such trend. A weaker excess of twin sharing was found in beta out-of-frame sequences because the signal-to-noise ratio was lowered by fewer shared sequences. Zero-insertion analyses could be partly confounded by invariant T cells such as MAIT and iNKT, though diverse VJ usage argued against such confounding for most clonotypes. In monozygotic twins, recombination models systematically underestimated out-of-frame TCR alpha sharing, but the models matched the sharing seen between unrelated individuals. Out-of-frame TCR alpha sequences shared between twins showed an excess of low generation-probability sequences compared with coincidental sharing between unrelated individuals. Because the same donors could not be followed over many years, the conclusions depended on cross-sectional statistical analysis.

The same sample was also studied in work on T cells expressing NK-cell markers. The other study reports the following: Three sorted T-cell subsets (CD3+CD56+NKG2C+, CD3+CD56+NKG2C- and CD3+CD56-NKG2C+) from several donors had their TCR beta-chain repertoires profiled. Seven of the eight sequenced donors were HCMV-seropositive and one was HCMV-seronegative. In several experiments an anti-gammadeltaTCR antibody was added to restrict sorting to alphabetaTCR-expressing T cells. In several donors, the dominant CD3+CD56+NKG2C+ clonotypes ranked among the top 10 CD8+ clonotypes, making up about 1.0-7.5% of CD8+ T cells. Those dominant clonotypes were again the most abundant among CD3+CD56-NKG2C+ cells in several donors, at roughly 25-65%. Whether the expanded NKG2C-expressing T cell clones were specific for HCMV antigens remained unclear. The study sequenced eight donors, all healthy volunteers chosen at random: three men and five women. A commercial ELISA kit detecting HCMV-specific IgG in serum was used to determine HCMV serostatus. For a handful of donors, unsorted PBMC were also used to sequence bulk peripheral blood T-cell repertoires. MIGEC handled demultiplexing of the reads and grouping by UMI, while MiTCR was used to assemble and quantify clonotypes. To remove erroneous sequences, TCR cDNA sequences were retained only when supported by two or more reads. The tcR package was used for downstream repertoire analysis, and clonotypes were matched across fractions by CDR3 nucleotide sequence plus V segment. VDJmatch was used to annotate antigen specificity against VDJdb, with one amino acid substitution in CDR3 allowed.

The rearrangement joined TRBV7-2 to TRBJ1-1, with the D gene too uncertain to name. The sequence was collected from a woman between 18 and 29 years old in good health. Material: PBMCs. Here the CDR3 is given as CASSPRRPAEAFF. The nucleotides read TGTGCCAGCAGCCCCCGACGGCCTGCTGAAGCTTTCTTT.